This T cell receptor beta chain was sequenced during a study of CD8 T cells in Susac syndrome. The germline V gene has CDR1 MNHEY and CDR2 SMNVEV (reference sequence). With 4 bases clipped from V and 2 bases from J, the junction kept 4 bases outside the gene matches. There are 14 residues in the CDR3. Study-wide findings and caveats: In Susac syndrome, CD4+ T cell repertoires lacked any clonal expansion.

Blood CD8+ and CD4+ T cells underwent high-throughput TCR beta sequencing. Comment on this clonotype: Its target is not known.

A quantity of about 0.45 to 1 ug RNA underwent reverse transcription using random hexamers. A multiplex approach, immunoSEQ multiplex PCR, amplified TCR beta CDR3 across 54 Vbeta and 13 Jbeta. TCRdb re-called the immunoSEQ multiplex PCR reads with MiXCR, one entry per CDR3 protein. The sample consists of hundreds of thousands of distinct CDR3 sequences, 90% to 96% of them appearing once. Input material: CD4+ T cells from PBMCs. This chain uses TRBV27 with TRBJ1-2; TRBD1 aligns across 7 bases. The receptor comes from a human donor with Susac syndrome. In DNA, the CDR3 is TGTGCCAGCAGTTCGAGACAGGGCAACTATGGCTACACCTTC. Amino acids: CASSSRQGNYGYTF.